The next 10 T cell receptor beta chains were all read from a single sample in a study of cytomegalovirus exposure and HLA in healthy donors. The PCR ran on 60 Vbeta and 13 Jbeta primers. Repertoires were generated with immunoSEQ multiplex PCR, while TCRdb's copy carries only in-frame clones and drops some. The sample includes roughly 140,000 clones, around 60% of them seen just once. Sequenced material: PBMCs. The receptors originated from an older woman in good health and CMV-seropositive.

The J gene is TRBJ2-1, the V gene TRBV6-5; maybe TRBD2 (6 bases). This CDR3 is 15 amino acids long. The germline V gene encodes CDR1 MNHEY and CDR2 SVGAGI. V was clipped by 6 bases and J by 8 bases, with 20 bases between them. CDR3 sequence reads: CASRSSDADFDEQFF. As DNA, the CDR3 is TGTGCCAGCAGATCTAGCGACGCCGACTTCGATGAGCAGTTCTTC.

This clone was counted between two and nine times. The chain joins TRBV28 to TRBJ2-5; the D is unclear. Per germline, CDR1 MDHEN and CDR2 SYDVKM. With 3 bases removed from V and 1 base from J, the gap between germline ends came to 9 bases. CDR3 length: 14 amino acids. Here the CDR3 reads CASSFLGSQETQYF. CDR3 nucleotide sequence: TGTGCCAGCAGTTTCTTGGGCTCCCAAGAGACCCAGTACTTC.

The CDR3 loop reads CASSGDRVRLNEQFF. In DNA form, the CDR3 reads TGTGCCAGCAGCGGGGACAGGGTCCGTTTGAATGAGCAGTTCTTC. The chain is built from TRBV5-5 and TRBJ2-1; the match to TRBD1 covers 9 bases. The J segment lost 7 bases and the V segment lost 4 bases, leaving 9 bases of the junction unmatched. This CDR3 spans 15 amino acids. Per germline, CDR1 SGHKS and CDR2 YYEKEE (reference sequence).

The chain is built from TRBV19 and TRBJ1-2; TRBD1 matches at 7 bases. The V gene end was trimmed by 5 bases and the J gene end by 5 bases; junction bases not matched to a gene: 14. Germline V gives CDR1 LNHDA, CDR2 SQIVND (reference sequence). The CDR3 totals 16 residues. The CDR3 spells CASSPGQTIVTYGYTF. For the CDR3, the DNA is TGTGCCAGTAGTCCGGGACAGACGATAGTAACTTATGGCTACACCTTC.

The chain's CDR3 is CASSEGAGVSYEQYF. The CDR3, as DNA: TGTGCCAGCAGTGAAGGGGCGGGAGTCTCCTACGAGCAGTACTTC. The J gene is TRBJ2-7, the V gene TRBV6-1; 7 bases map to TRBD2. Looked up from germline, CDR1 is MNHNS and CDR2 is SASEGT. Germline trimming cut 1 base from V and 0 bases from J; bases unmatched to any gene: 3. The CDR3 runs 15 residues.

The CDR3 protein is CAWSQGSSNQPQHF. As DNA, the CDR3 is TGTGCCTGGAGCCAAGGGAGTAGCAATCAGCCCCAGCATTTT. This chain joins TRBV30 and TRBJ1-5; D unclear. CDR3 length: 14 amino acids. CDR1 is GTSNPN, CDR2 SVGIG, per germline (reference sequence). The V and J ends lost 3 bases and 0 bases respectively, with 9 bases between them. Combining the CDR3 with reference TRBV30 and TRBJ1-5 gives the whole variable domain SQTIHQWPATLVQPVGSPLSLECTVEGTSNPNLYWYRQAAGRGLQLLFYSVGIGQISSEVPQNLSASRPQDRQFILSSKKLLLSDSGFYLCAWSQGSSNQPQHFGDGTRLSIL.

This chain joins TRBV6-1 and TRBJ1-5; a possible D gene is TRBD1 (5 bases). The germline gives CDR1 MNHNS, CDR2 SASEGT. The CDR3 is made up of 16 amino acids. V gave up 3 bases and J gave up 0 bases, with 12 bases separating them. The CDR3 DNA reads TGTGCCAGCAGTGATCGGTCGGGGGGTAGCAATCAGCCCCAGCATTTT. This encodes CASSDRSGGSNQPQHF.

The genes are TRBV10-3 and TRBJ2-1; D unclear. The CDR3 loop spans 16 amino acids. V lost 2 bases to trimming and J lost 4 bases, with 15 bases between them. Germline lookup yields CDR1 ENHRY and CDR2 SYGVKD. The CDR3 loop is CAISEQRRQPYNEQFF. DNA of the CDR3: TGTGCCATCAGTGAGCAACGGCGGCAGCCATACAATGAGCAGTTCTTC.

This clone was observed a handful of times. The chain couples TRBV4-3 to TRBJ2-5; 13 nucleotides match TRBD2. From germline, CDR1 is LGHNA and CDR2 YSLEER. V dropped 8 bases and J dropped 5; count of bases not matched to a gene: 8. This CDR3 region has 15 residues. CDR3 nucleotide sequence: TGCGCCAGCTCTCCGGGACTAGCGGGAAGGGAGACCCAGTACTTC. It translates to CASSPGLAGRETQYF.

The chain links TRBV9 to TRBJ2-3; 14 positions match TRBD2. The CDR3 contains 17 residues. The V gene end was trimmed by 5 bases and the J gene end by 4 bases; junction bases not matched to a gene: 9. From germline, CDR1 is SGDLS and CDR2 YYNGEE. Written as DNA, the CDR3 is TGTGCCAGCAGGGGCCCCGGGACTAGCGGGGGAGCAGATACGCAGTATTTT. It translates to CASRGPGTSGGADTQYF. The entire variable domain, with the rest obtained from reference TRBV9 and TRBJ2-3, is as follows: DSGVTQTPKHLITATGQRVTLRCSPRSGDLSVYWYQQSLDQGLQFLIQYYNGEERAKGNILERFSAQQFPDLHSELNLSSLELGDSALYFCASRGPGTSGGADTQYFGPGTRLTVL.